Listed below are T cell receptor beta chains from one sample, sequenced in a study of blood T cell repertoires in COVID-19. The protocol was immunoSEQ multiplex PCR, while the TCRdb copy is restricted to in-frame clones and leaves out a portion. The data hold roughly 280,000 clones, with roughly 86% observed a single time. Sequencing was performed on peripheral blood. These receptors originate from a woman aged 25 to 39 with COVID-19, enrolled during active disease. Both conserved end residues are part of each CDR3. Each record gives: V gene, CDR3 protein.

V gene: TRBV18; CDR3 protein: CASSPLRDSEQYF
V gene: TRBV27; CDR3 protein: CASSFFSSGANVLTF
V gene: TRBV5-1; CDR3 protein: CASSLGGLTTEQYF
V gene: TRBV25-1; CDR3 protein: CARLAGEYEQYF
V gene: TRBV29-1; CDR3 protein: CSVEDLVNGAGGPGEQFF
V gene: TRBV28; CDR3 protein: CASGGTGKETQYF
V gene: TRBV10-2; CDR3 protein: CASTRQEAYEQYF
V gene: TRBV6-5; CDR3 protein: CASSRMETQPQHF
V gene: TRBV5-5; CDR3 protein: CASSPRLSSYEQYF
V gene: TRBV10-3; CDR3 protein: CAINRAGVNTGELFF
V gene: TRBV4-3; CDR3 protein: CASSQIAGGLYEQYF
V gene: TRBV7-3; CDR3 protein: CASSPEGNYGYTF
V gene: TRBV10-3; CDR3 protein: CAIRERQGSSTDTQYF
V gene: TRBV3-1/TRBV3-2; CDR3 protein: CASSPTSVENTGELFF
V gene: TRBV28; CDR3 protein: CASSQEGTSNEKLFF
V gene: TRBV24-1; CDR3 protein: CATSDPRTGGAYEQYF
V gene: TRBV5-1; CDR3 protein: CASSLGVWTAVAEAFF
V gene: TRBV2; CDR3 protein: CASSLDRAGDTQYF
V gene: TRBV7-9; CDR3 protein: CASSFSDRADYGYTF
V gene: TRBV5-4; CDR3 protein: CASSWGTGGKETQYF
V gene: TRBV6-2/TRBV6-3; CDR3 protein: CASSYEGTGETQYF
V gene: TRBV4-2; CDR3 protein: CASSQRSTASNTEAFF
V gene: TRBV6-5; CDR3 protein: CASSYSSGMYTGELFF
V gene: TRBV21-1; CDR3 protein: CASSARAPWHTEAFF
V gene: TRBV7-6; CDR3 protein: CASSLGTGGGAEQYF
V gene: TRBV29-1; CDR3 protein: CSANTGLGSNYGYTF
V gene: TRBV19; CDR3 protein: CASSIAPGRETQYF
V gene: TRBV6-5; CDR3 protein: CASHFPPPGYGYTF
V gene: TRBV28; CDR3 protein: CASSSMNTIYF
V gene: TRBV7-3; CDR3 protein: CASSPGDRDNYGYTF
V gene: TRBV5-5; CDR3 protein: CASSSWAGTYEQYF
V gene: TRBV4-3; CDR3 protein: CASSQEGGGRGQDTQYF
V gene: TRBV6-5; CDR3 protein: CASSRTSSYEQYF
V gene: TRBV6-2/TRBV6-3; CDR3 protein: CASSPATSGYNEQFF
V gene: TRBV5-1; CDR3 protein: CASSGRSSGSTGELFF
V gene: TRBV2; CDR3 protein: CASSRQRETQYF
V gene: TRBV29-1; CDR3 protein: CSVDVAGWAGELFF
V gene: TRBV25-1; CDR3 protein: CASSNGQGKNIQYF
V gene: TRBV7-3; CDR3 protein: CASSRTSGTQETQYF
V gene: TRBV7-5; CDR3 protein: CARSLEFNGSYEKLFF